The 10 T cell receptor beta chains given below trace back to one sample, sequenced in a study of T cell responses to AZD1222 COVID-19 vaccine. The protocol was immunoSEQ multiplex PCR, while the TCRdb copy is restricted to in-frame clones and leaves out a portion. The sample yields around 150,000 clones, over 90% seen once. The material sequenced was peripheral blood, taken 28 days after the second AZD1222 dose. The receptors stem from an adult who received the AZD1222 COVID-19 vaccine.

The chain is built from TRBV7-8 and TRBJ2-7, with 8 nucleotides matching TRBD2. With V trimmed by 6 bases and J by 3 bases, 4 bases remained unmatched. Germline values: CDR1 SGHVS, CDR2 FQNEAQ. The CDR3 spans 13 residues. CDR3 protein: CASRSAGGYEQYF. The DNA for the CDR3 is TGTGCCAGCAGGTCTGCGGGAGGCTACGAGCAGTACTTC.

The gene calls are TRBV11-2 and TRBJ2-1; 9 bases match TRBD1. The germline gives CDR1 SGHAT, CDR2 FQNNGV. The CDR3 spans 15 residues. The junction had 7 bases not matched to a gene; V was cut back by 5 bases and J by 5 bases. The CDR3 spells CASSDPGTGNNEQFF. Written as DNA, the CDR3 is TGTGCCAGCAGCGACCCCGGGACAGGGAACAATGAGCAGTTCTTC. The full variable domain, in which reference TRBV11-2 and TRBJ2-1 provide the parts outside the CDR3, is EAGVAQSPRYKIIEKRQSVAFWCNPISGHATLYWYQQILGQGPKLLIQFQNNGVVDDSQLPKDRFSAERLKGVDSTLKIQPAKLEDSAVYLCASSDPGTGNNEQFFGPGTRLTVL.

The gene calls are TRBV29-1 and TRBJ2-5, with a possible D match to TRBD1 (7 bases). V lost 8 bases to trimming and J lost 5 bases, with 15 bases between them. This CDR3 region has 12 residues. Germline V gives CDR1 SQVTM, CDR2 ANQGSEA. The CDR3 region has the DNA TGCAGCTTGGAGGGGGCGTCGGAGACCCAGTACTTC. This translates into CSLEGASETQYF.

The chain carries TRBV27 and TRBJ1-1, with no clear D. V was clipped by 2 bases and J by 5 bases, with 9 bases between them. CDR1 is MNHEY and CDR2 is SMNVEV in the germline V gene (reference sequence). CDR3 length: 13 amino acids. CDR3 sequence (DNA): TGTGCCAGCAGTTTAAAAGGGTGGACTGAAGCTTTCTTT. It translates to CASSLKGWTEAFF.

The chain uses TRBV5-5 and TRBJ2-7, with 10 positions matching TRBD2. The CDR3 is 15 amino acids. Germline-derived CDR1 and CDR2 are SGHKS and YYEKEE (reference sequence). J was trimmed by 2 bases and V by 3 bases; bases with no gene match: 5. The CDR3 DNA follows: TGTGCCAGCAGCTACGGACTAGCGGCCGCCTACGAGCAGTACTTC. Translating it yields CASSYGLAAAYEQYF. Looking up the rest from reference TRBV5-5 and TRBJ2-7 gives the full variable domain: DAGVTQSPTHLIKTRGQQVTLRCSPISGHKSVSWYQQVLGQGPQFIFQYYEKEERGRGNFPDRFSARQFPNYSSELNVNALLLGDSALYLCASSYGLAAAYEQYFGPGTRLTVT.

The chain joins TRBV7-2 to TRBJ1-2; perhaps TRBD1 as D (6 bases). Germline CDR1 SGHTA, CDR2 FQGNSA. The CDR3 spans 15 residues. Between the trimmed V and J ends, which lost 0 bases and 2 bases, there was a span of 10 bases. The CDR3 DNA follows: TGTGCCAGCAGCTTAGCCAGGACAGAAAACTATGGCTACACCTTC. The encoded protein is CASSLARTENYGYTF.

The rearrangement links TRBV19 to TRBJ1-3; tentative D call: TRBD1 (5 bases). CDR1 is LNHDA, CDR2 SQIVND, per germline (reference sequence). The CDR3 is 14 amino acids. V shed 5 bases and J shed 7 bases, with 15 bases lying between them. This CDR3 reads CASSPETASNTIYF. The CDR3 nucleotides read TGTGCCAGTAGTCCCGAGACAGCCTCGAACACCATATATTTT.

This clone appeared a single time. This CDR3 reads CAWSHIGNTIYF. As DNA, the CDR3 is TGTGCCTGGAGTCATATTGGAAACACCATATATTTT. The chain uses TRBV30 and TRBJ1-3; unclear D gene. CDR1 GTSNPN and CDR2 SVGIG come from the germline V gene (reference sequence). The V and J ends lost 2 bases and 3 bases respectively, with 5 bases between them. The CDR3 is 12 amino acids.

This clone was recorded a few times. The chain carries TRBV5-1 and TRBJ2-7; TRBD2 matches at 8 bases. V trimming: 1 base; J trimming: 0 bases; junction bases outside the gene matches: 3. The CDR3 covers 15 residues. Looked up from germline, CDR1 is SGHRS and CDR2 is YFSETQ. CDR3 in DNA: TGCGCCAGCAGCTTGACTAGCGGCAGCTCCTACGAGCAGTACTTC. Its translation: CASSLTSGSSYEQYF.

This clone appeared a single time. V gene TRBV6-1 combines with J gene TRBJ2-3, with TRBD2 matching 10 bases. In germline, CDR1 is MNHNS, CDR2 SASEGT. This CDR3 has 18 residues. Trimming took 4 bases from V and 4 from J; bases not matched to a gene: 14. CDR3 sequence reads: CASSVSAGGPVSPDTQYF. As DNA, the CDR3 is TGTGCCAGCAGTGTTTCAGCGGGAGGGCCGGTTTCCCCAGATACGCAGTATTTT.